These T cell receptor beta chains were read from a single sample in a study of T-cell reconstitution after alpha-beta-depleted transplantation in children. TCRdb redid the calling of the PCR reads with MiXCR, one entry per CDR3 protein. This sample carries 200,000 to 250,000 distinct CDR3 sequences, approximately 10% of them seen once, and the ten largest clones take 28%. The sequencing here drew on PBMCs, taken before TCRalphabeta/CD19-depleted stem cell transplant. The receptors stem from a child in the first two years of life with acute myeloid leukemia, due to receive a stem cell transplant. CDR3s leave out the opening cysteine and the closing phenylalanine or tryptophan. Each record gives: V gene, J gene, CDR3 protein.

TRBV9,TRBJ2-2,ASSVGAGTKIWELF
TRBV12-3/TRBV12-4,TRBJ1-2,ASSPGTGVYGYT
TRBV3-1,TRBJ2-7,ASSQDMGEWEQC
TRBV15,TRBJ1-6,ATSRDRGNVGNSPLH
TRBV27,TRBJ2-1,ASSSPGTSGRNEQF
TRBV19,TRBJ2-3,ASSIGSVPGDTQY
TRBV6-1,TRBJ1-1,ASRLFMNTEAF
TRBV7-2,TRBJ2-1,ASSLIGQGRINEQF
TRBV7-2,TRBJ2-2,ASSLAVGTPGELF
TRBV29-1,TRBJ1-3,SVGQGNTIY
TRBV4-1,TRBJ2-1,ASSHSWEQF
TRBV12-3/TRBV12-4,TRBJ2-3,ASSGSSGTRDTQY
TRBV27,TRBJ2-1,ASSTPGKNEQF
TRBV2,TRBJ1-2,ASSEALQVGAGYT
TRBV7-2,TRBJ2-1,ASSPTRRSYNEQF
TRBV18,TRBJ2-1,ASSPELANEQF
TRBV20-1,TRBJ2-4,SAEPGLAGMFRNIQY
TRBV19,TRBJ2-5,ASSLTRAQETQY
TRBV5-1,TRBJ2-7,ASSFIGQSYEQY
TRBV12-3/TRBV12-4,TRBJ1-5,ASRLYRGTGSNQPQH
TRBV10-3,TRBJ2-1,AIGDSSMKQF
TRBV11-2,TRBJ2-1,ASSPSGRASYNEQF
TRBV5-1,TRBJ2-7,ASSDPGGSFYEQY
TRBV12-3/TRBV12-4,TRBJ1-1,ASSFLGQREAF
TRBV9,TRBJ2-5,ASSGRTGDAGTQY
TRBV29-1,TRBJ2-1,SVRGGGPYNEQF
TRBV12-3/TRBV12-4,TRBJ1-5,ASSSSGTGGLPQH
TRBV6-5,TRBJ1-6,ASSYSGQGSNSPLH
TRBV28,TRBJ2-2,ASVPGQGPTGELF
TRBV4-1,TRBJ1-2,ASSKENYGYT
TRBV11-1,TRBJ2-2,ASSLPFRGAGDTGELF
TRBV5-1,TRBJ2-3,ASSPSGGTDTQY
TRBV20-1,TRBJ2-3,SAPTRGRFGSTDTQY
TRBV7-2,TRBJ1-5,ASSLLGAGNQPQH
TRBV29-1,TRBJ1-2,SVTADRQGYGYT
TRBV29-1,TRBJ2-1,SVEDWQGGKTMGEYSSYNEQF
TRBV24-1,TRBJ2-7,ATSEGVSYEQY
TRBV12-3/TRBV12-4,TRBJ1-6,ASSFLDNSPLH